This TCR beta chain comes out of a study of shared T cell receptors in the human thymus. Sequenced by immunoSEQ multiplex PCR; TCRdb stores in-frame clones only, minus some. Among roughly 660,000 clones listed, 85% to 90% were seen once. This sample was also put to use in a study of human thymus T cells. As that report states: Thymic samples were excised during corrective heart operations.

This receptor was identified in a boy less than two years old with a congenital heart defect. The specimen was thymocytes.

CDR3 nucleotide sequence: TGTGCCAGCAGCCTGAAACTAGCGGGAGCCGGGGAGCTGTTTTTT. Translated, it gives CASSLKLAGAGELFF. The V gene is TRBV4-2, the J gene TRBJ2-2; TRBD2 aligns across 11 bases. Per the germline V gene, CDR1 is LGHNA and CDR2 is YNFKEQ. V shed 4 bases, J shed 6 bases, and the junction held 4 bases outside the gene matches. The CDR3 has 15 amino acids.